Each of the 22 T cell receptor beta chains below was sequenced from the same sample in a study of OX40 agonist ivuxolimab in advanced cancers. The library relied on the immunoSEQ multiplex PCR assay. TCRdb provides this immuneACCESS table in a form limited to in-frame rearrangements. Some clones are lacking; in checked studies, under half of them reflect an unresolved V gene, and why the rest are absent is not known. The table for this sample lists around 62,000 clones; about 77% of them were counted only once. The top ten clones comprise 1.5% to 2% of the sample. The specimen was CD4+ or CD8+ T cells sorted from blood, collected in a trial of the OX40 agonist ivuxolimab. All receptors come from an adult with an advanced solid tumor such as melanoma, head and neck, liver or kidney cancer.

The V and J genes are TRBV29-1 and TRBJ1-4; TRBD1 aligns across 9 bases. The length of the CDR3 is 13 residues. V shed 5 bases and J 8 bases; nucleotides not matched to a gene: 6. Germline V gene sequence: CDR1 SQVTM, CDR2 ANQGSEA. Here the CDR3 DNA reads TGCAGCGTTTTGGGACAGGGCTGGGAAAAACTGTTTTTT. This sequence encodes CSVLGQGWEKLFF.

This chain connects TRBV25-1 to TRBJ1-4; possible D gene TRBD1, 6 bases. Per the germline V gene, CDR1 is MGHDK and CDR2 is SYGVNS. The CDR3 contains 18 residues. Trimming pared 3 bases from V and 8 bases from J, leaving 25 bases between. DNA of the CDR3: TGTGCCAGCAGTGAGGGGGGCGCGCATCTCGTTTGGGGCGAAAAACTGTTTTTT. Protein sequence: CASSEGGAHLVWGEKLFF. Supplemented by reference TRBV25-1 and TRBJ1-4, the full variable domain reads EADIYQTPRYLVIGTGKKITLECSQTMGHDKMYWYQQDPGMELHLIHYSYGVNSTEKGDLSSESTVSRIRTEHFPLTLESARPSHTSQYLCASSEGGAHLVWGEKLFFGSGTQLSVL.

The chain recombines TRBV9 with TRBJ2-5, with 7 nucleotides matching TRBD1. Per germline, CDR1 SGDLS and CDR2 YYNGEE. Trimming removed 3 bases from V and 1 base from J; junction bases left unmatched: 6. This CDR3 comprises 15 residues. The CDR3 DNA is TGTGCCAGCAGCGCACTAGGGACAGTCCAAGAGACCCAGTACTTC. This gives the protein CASSALGTVQETQYF. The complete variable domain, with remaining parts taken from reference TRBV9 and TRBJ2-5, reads DSGVTQTPKHLITATGQRVTLRCSPRSGDLSVYWYQQSLDQGLQFLIQYYNGEERAKGNILERFSAQQFPDLHSELNLSSLELGDSALYFCASSALGTVQETQYFGPGTRLLVL.

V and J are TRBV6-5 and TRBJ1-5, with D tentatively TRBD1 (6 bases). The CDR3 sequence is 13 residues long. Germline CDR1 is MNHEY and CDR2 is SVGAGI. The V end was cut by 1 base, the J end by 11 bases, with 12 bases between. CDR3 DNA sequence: TGTGCCAGCAGTTACTTCGTCAGGGGCACCCAGCATTTT. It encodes CASSYFVRGTQHF.

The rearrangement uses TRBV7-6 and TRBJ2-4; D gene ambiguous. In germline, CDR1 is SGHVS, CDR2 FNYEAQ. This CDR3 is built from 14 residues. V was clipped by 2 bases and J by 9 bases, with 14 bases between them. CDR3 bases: TGTGCCAGCAGCTTATCTATGGCCAAGGGCATTCAGTACTTC. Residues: CASSLSMAKGIQYF.

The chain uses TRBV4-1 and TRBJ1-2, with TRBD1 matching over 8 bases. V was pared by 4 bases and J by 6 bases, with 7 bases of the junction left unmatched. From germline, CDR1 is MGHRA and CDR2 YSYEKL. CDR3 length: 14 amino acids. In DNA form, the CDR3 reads TGCGCCAGCAGCCTGGGGACAGGTAGGGATGGCTACACCTTC. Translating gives CASSLGTGRDGYTF.

This CDR3 reads CASSLAMSPTIPYEQYF. The CDR3 DNA follows: TGTGCCAGCAGCTTAGCGATGTCACCAACCATTCCCTACGAGCAGTACTTC. This chain connects TRBV7-9 to TRBJ2-7; D unclear. V was cut by 0 bases and J by 2 bases, with 17 bases left in between. Germline V lookup: CDR1 SEHNR, CDR2 FQNEAQ (reference sequence). The CDR3 is 17 amino acids.

CDR3 in amino acids: CASRGENSNQPQHF. In nucleotides, the CDR3 is TGTGCCAGCAGGGGGGAAAATAGCAATCAGCCCCAGCATTTT. The rearrangement links TRBV2 to TRBJ1-5, with D possibly matching TRBD1 (5 bases). V lost 6 bases and J lost 0, with 9 bases in between. The CDR3 totals 14 residues. Germline CDR1 reads SNHLY; CDR2 reads FYNNEI.

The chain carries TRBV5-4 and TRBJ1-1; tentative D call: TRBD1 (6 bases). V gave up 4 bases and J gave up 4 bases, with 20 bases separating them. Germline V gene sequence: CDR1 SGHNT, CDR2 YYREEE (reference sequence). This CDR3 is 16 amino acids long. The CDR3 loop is CASSAKGGRGGTEAFF. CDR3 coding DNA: TGTGCCAGCAGCGCCAAAGGTGGCAGGGGTGGCACTGAAGCTTTCTTT.

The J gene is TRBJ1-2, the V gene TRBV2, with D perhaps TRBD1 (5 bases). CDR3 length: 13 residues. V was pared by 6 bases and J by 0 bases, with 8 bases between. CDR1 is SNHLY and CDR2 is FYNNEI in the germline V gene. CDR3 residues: CASRGPSNYGYTF. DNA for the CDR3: TGTGCCAGCAGGGGACCGTCTAACTATGGCTACACCTTC.

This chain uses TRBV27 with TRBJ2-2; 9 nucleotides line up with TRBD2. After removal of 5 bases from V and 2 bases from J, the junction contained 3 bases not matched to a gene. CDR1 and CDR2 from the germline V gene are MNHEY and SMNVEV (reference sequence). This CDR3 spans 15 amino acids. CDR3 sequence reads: CASSASGTNTGELFF. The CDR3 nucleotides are TGTGCCAGCAGTGCTAGCGGGACTAACACCGGGGAGCTGTTTTTT.

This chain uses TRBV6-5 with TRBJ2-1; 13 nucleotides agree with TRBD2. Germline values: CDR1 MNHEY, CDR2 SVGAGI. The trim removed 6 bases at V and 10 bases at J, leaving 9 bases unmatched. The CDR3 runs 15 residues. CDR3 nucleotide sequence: TGTGCCAGCAGGCTCGGACTAGCGGGAGAGAGCGAGCAGTTCTTC. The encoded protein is CASRLGLAGESEQFF.

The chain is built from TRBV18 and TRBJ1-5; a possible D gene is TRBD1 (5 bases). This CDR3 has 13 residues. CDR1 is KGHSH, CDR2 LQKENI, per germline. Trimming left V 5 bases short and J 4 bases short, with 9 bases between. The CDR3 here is CASSADSNQPQHF. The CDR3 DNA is TGTGCCAGCTCAGCCGACAGTAATCAGCCCCAGCATTTT.

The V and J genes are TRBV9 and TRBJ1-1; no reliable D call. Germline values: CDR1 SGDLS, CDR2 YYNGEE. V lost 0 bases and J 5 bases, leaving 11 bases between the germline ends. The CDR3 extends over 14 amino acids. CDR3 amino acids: CASSVGFTDTEAFF. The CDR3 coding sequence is TGTGCCAGCAGCGTAGGGTTTACAGATACTGAAGCTTTCTTT.

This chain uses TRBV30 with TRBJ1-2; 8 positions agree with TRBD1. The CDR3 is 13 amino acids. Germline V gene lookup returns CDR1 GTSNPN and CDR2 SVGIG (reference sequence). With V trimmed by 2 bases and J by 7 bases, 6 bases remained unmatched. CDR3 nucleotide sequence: TGTGCCTGGAGTAGAACAGGGGGAGTTGGCTACACCTTC. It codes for CAWSRTGGVGYTF. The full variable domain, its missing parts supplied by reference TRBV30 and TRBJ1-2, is SQTIHQWPATLVQPVGSPLSLECTVEGTSNPNLYWYRQAAGRGLQLLFYSVGIGQISSEVPQNLSASRPQDRQFILSSKKLLLSDSGFYLCAWSRTGGVGYTFGSGTRLTVV.

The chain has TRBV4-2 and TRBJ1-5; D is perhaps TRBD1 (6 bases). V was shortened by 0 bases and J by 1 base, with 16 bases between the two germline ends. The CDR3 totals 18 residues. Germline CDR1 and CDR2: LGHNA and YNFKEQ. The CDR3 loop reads CASSQDGGGAGSNQPQHF. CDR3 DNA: TGTGCCAGCAGCCAAGATGGTGGGGGGGCGGGAAGCAATCAGCCCCAGCATTTT.

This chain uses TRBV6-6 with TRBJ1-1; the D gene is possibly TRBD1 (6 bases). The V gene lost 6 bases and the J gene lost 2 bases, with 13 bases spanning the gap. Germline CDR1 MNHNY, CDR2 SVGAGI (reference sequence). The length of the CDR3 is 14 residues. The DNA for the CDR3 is TGTGCCAGCAGGAAGGACAGAGCAAACACTGAAGCTTTCTTT. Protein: CASRKDRANTEAFF.

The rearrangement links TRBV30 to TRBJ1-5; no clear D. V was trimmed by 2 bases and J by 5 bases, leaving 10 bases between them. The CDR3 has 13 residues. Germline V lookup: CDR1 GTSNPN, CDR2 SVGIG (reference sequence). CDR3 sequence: CAWSIKGDQPQHF. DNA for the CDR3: TGTGCCTGGAGTATCAAGGGTGATCAGCCCCAGCATTTT.

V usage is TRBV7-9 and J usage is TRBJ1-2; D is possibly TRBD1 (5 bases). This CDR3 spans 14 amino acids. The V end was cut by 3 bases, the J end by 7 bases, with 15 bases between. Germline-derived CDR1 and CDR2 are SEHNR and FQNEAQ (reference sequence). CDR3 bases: TGTGCCAGCAGCTTCGGTGGAGAGGGGCTTGGCTACACCTTC. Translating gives CASSFGGEGLGYTF.

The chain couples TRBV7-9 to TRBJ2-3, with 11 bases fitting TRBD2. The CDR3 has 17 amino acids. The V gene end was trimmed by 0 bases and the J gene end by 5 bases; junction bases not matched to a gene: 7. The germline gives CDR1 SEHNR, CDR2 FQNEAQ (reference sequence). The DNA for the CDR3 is TGTGCCAGCAGCTTAGCTTCTAGCGGGGGGTCCGTAGATACGCAGTATTTT. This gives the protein CASSLASSGGSVDTQYF. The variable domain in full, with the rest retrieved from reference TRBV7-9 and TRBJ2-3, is DTGVSQNPRHKITKRGQNVTFRCDPISEHNRLYWYRQTLGQGPEFLTYFQNEAQLEKSRLLSDRFSAERPKGSFSTLEIQRTEQGDSAMYLCASSLASSGGSVDTQYFGPGTRLTVL.

The CDR3 nucleotides read TGTGCCAGCAGTCCATGGACAGGGGACTATGGCTACACCTTC. This translates into CASSPWTGDYGYTF. V and J are TRBV27 and TRBJ1-2; 9 bases fit TRBD1. CDR1 MNHEY and CDR2 SMNVEV come from the germline V gene (reference sequence). V was pared by 5 bases and J by 3 bases, with 4 bases of the junction left unmatched. This CDR3 region has 14 residues.

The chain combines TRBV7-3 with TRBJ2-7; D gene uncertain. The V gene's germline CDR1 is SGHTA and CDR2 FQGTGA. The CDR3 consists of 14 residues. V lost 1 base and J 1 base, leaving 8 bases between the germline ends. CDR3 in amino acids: CASSLNPGSYEQYF. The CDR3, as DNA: TGTGCCAGCAGCTTAAACCCGGGTTCCTACGAGCAGTACTTC.